This paragraph covers one T cell receptor (beta chain) sequence. The antigen this receptor binds is unknown. No clone much larger than this one lies a single base away; base qualities are absent. In total, more than 500 healthy bone marrow donors made up the cohort. At the time of sampling, all cohort members were nominally healthy, though unrecorded immune exposures were likely present. The donor tested CMV seropositive and was one of the 289 seropositive cohort members. Each donor provided a peripheral blood sample, and peripheral blood mononuclear cells were used for TCR beta sequencing. The Qiagen DNeasy Blood Extraction Kit was used to extract genomic DNA from the blood cell samples. The data are from a study of cytomegalovirus exposure and HLA in healthy donors (dated by TCRdb to about 2017). About the full investigation: An earlier analysis of 587 of the donors reported 276 Gb of sequence data and 90 million to 120 million unique TCR beta sequences obtained from around 190 million T cells. HLA typing covered class I and class II loci at four-digit resolution. To predict cytomegalovirus infection status, the study combined high-throughput TCR immunosequencing, statistical association of individual TCRs with disease status, and machine learning. The number of typed donors differed by locus: about 629-630 for A, B, C, DRB1 and DQB1; 500 to 550 for DQA1; 606 for DPA1; and roughly 470 for DPB1. Around 320 gigabases of sequencing data and approximately 84 million unique TCR sequences were included in an early release covering over 600 HLA-typed donors. The aim of the study was to test whether cataloging public T cell receptors could identify signatures of past pathogen exposure. Because of strong linkage in the cohort, roughly 5 DR-DQ haplotypes were treated as single units for association and clustering. In a later genetic analysis, genome-wide SNP genotypes for about 65% of the roughly 670 donors were used, and that subset was treated as a discovery cohort. A later analysis re-examined previously published TCR beta repertoires from 600 to 700 donors and added high-resolution HLA genotyping to investigate patterns of TCR occurrence. Donor age, sex, ethnicity and CMV serostatus were compiled together with the repertoire data. A separate validation cohort of roughly 120 different subjects was used in addition to the approximately 670-subject first cohort. An earlier analysis of around 580 of the donors used high-throughput TCR beta sequencing to judge whether each TCR beta V gene segment behaved as functional or pseudogenic. The genetic ancestry cluster associated with self-reported Caucasian donors included 65% to 90% of the 398 genotyped donors. The study used immunosequencing to profile the T cell repertoires of 600 to 850 subjects and linked those repertoires to cytomegalovirus serostatus. Rather than drawing on any new phenotypic data, the later analysis identified candidate immune exposures from TCR beta sequences and the way those sequences occurred across donors. Among 300 to 500 genotyped donors of the cohort, an average of approximately 200,000 unique TCR beta nucleotide sequences was sequenced per donor, of which about 20% were non-productive. Every repertoire in the discovery cohort had been generated on one and the same sequencing platform. Broad study findings and their caveats: In a later genetic analysis, fewer N-insertions in productive TCRs were reported among donors in an Asian-associated ancestry cluster than the approximately 630-donor mean. Presence/absence analyses assumed roughly uniform sequencing depth across donors, an assumption that may not hold. CMV serostatus was the only immune exposure information available for the cohort. A few of the identified cytomegalovirus-associated TCR beta chains were confirmed in vitro to be specific for cytomegalovirus antigens. Because HLA typing was unavailable for some donors at each locus, only the typed subset was used in association tests. The earlier analysis of approximately 560 of the donors excluded some 16 rarely observed V segments, including chromosome 9 orphons, because counts were too low. According to a later analysis, parvovirus B19, influenza, CMV and Epstein-Barr virus appeared linked to several top co-occurrence clusters. The authors suggested that the approach could potentially be generalized to other disease states and immunological phenotypes. A further reported finding was that TCR beta sequences accurately predicted the HLA-A and HLA-B alleles for most subjects in the first cohort. A cluster of highly shared sequence variants was judged likely to represent a technical artifact of the sequencing pipeline. While some public TCRs were present in many individuals, most TCR sequences turned up only very rarely across donors. The study gave a list of 150 to 200 TCR beta chains associated with cytomegalovirus. Some IMGT-functional V segments, including TRBV6-2 and TRBV6-3, could not be distinguished by the 87-base-pair reads and were therefore excluded. Linkage disequilibrium might explain the correlated functional status among segregating V segments, but an unknown experimental factor could not be ruled out. In this cohort, only TCR beta chains were sequenced, and detectable features were limited by the absence of alpha or paired-chain data. In a later genetic analysis, a missense DCLRE1C variant was associated with V-gene and J-gene trimming of TCR beta chains, and the association was replicated in an independent cohort. According to a later analysis, TCR association rates differed among HLA loci, with DRB1 alleles showing the most associated TCRs and HLA-C alleles showing the fewest. Broadly in line with IMGT annotations, most TCR beta V segments showed up in productive rearrangements about 87% or about 30% of the time in an earlier analysis of several hundred of the donors. Most CMV-associated TCR beta chains appeared to be HLA-restricted in a later analysis, and the HLA associations seemed to be driven largely by CMV exposure. Cytomegalovirus status was reported to be diagnosed by the classifier with high specificity and sensitivity in both the original and validation cohorts. In a later analysis, HLA-associated TCR beta chains showed more clonal expansion and lower generation probabilities than non-associated chains that were equally common. At a false discovery rate of 0.05, a later analysis linked around 17,000 TCR beta sequences to specific HLA alleles. Assigning TCR associations to individual alleles was difficult when HLA alleles, especially DR and DQ, strongly co-occurred.

The library came from the immunoSEQ multiplex PCR assay. The multiplex PCR relied on a mix of 60 forward primers for TCR Vbeta segments and 13 reverse primers for TCR Jbeta segments. The CDR3 region of rearranged TCR beta genes was amplified from genomic DNA with a multiplex PCR assay. Amplified TCR beta libraries were sequenced as 87-base-pair reads on the Illumina HiSeq System. Per the authors' processing: Across the 600 to 700 repertoires, a later analysis counted approximately 75 million unique TCR beta chains, 8.5 million to 12 million of which were shared by at least two donors. To remove PCR and sequencing errors, raw reads were error-corrected and collapsed into unique sequences using a nearest-neighbor algorithm that merged closely related sequences. V, D and J gene segments were assigned by aligning CDR3 sequences to IMGT reference sequences. Each retained sequence needed at least a six-nucleotide match to both a V gene segment and a J gene segment. A rearrangement was called productive if the CDR3 had no stop codons and remained in frame with V and J, and every other rearrangement was called non-productive. Following IMGT convention, CDR3 was defined as the stretch from the second conserved V-encoded cysteine to the conserved J-encoded phenylalanine. The earlier analysis of a few hundred of the donors excluded sequences that lacked an unambiguous match to a single V gene segment. An earlier analysis of a few hundred of the donors called V segments functional above 56.7% productive rearrangements and segregating when the between-donor standard deviation exceeded 5%. To diagnose cytomegalovirus status from the catalog of TCR beta chain sequences, a statistical classification framework was built. In a later analysis, TCR nucleotide sequences were compared against IMGT/GENE-DB human TR gene sequences so that V and J genes could be assigned. In a later analysis, CDR3 sequences and most-parsimonious VDJ recombination scenarios were assigned using the TCRdist pipeline. In a later analysis, each TCR beta chain was defined by its CDR3 amino acid sequence together with its V-gene family, and reads without a unique V-gene family were excluded. A later analysis removed 600 or so highly shared, low-generation-probability nucleotide sequences to deal with suspected cross-contamination and a sequencing artifact. A later analysis calculated a clonal expansion index for each public chain from normalized within-repertoire ranks of inferred template counts. A later analysis computed generation probabilities with a VDJ recombination model fitted to out-of-frame rearrangements, and checked the results against IGoR. A later analysis scored TCR-TCR, TCR-HLA and TCR-CMV co-occurrence with hypergeometric tests, applying a repertoire-size bias correction to TCR pairs. To estimate false discovery rates, a later analysis permuted the HLA or CMV assignments 20 times. In a later analysis, co-occurring TCRs were grouped using DBSCAN, with TCRdist sequence similarity added in when clustering inside HLA-allele-positive subsets. Repertoires with fewer than 30,000 or more than 120,000 public chains were left out of co-occurrence clustering, as were four to six repertoires with anomalous nucleotide sharing. TCRdb limited this immuneACCESS table to in-frame rearrangements with V and J called. A share of clones is missing; checked studies link under half to unresolved V genes, and the rest is unexplained. D and trimming come from the DNA, and the V and J calls and clone size come from that table. The sample table records roughly 110,000 clones; under 85% of these occur just once. Of the sample, 4.8% falls within the top ten clones.

The CDR3 sequence holds 13 residues, the cysteine and phenylalanine included. Only the CDR3 region is kept as DNA, spanning 39 bases read in frame from base 1. The germline V gene (reference sequence) specifies SGHNT as CDR1 and YYREEE as CDR2. V sheds 0 bases and J sheds 5 bases, leaving 6 bases between their ends. The V and J genes are TRBV5-4 and TRBJ1-5, with no D gene named confidently. The TCR originated in a man aged 25 to 45 in good health and CMV-seropositive. The sequencing input was PBMCs. The DNA sequence is given as TGTGCCAGCAGCTTGGACGGGGATCAGCCCCAGCATTTT. This is translated as CASSLDGDQPQHF.